These 5 T cell receptor beta chains came from one sample sequenced in a study of T cells after yellow fever vaccination. TCRdb re-analysed the 5' RACE reads in MiXCR, keeping a single row per CDR3 protein. The sample lists some 320,000 distinct CDR3 sequences; over 3.5% were seen once. This material consisted of PBMCs, taken 15 days after the yellow fever booster vaccination. All receptors come from a young man who received the YFV17D yellow fever vaccine.

The chain combines TRBV24-1 with TRBJ1-5, with D perhaps matching TRBD1 (6 bases). The CDR3 is 13 residues long. The germline V gene encodes CDR1 KGHDR and CDR2 SFDVKD. V was clipped by 9 bases and J by 6 bases, with 14 bases between them. CDR3 in DNA: TGTGCCACCTCGCAAGGGGGAGCTCAGCCCCAGCATTTT. This codes for CATSQGGAQPQHF.

The table lists this clonotype with many counts. This sequence joins TRBV12-3 or TRBV12-4 and TRBJ2-3; D unclear. CDR3 length equals 17 residues. Trimming shortened V by 2 bases and J by 0 bases, and 15 bases separated the two germline ends. The CDR3 reads CASSLLGKVTSTDTQYF. CDR3 nucleotides: TGTGCCAGCAGTTTACTGGGTAAAGTCACTAGCACAGATACGCAGTATTTT.

This clonotype was picked up many times. The chain has TRBV28 and TRBJ2-1; TRBD2 matches 11 bases. Germline V gives CDR1 MDHEN, CDR2 SYDVKM. The junction had 12 bases not matched to a gene; V was cut back by 6 bases and J by 8 bases. The CDR3 spans 16 residues. CDR3 bases: TGTGCCAGCAGCCTCATGGGTAGCGGGGGGGCGGATGAGCAGTTCTTC. Its translation is CASSLMGSGGADEQFF.

There are many counts of this clonotype. Germline is not matched at one junction end, which may reflect a read error. J is TRBJ2-5 and V is TRBV5-1; the D is unclear. Germline values: CDR1 SGHRS, CDR2 YFSETQ. The CDR3 length is 12 residues. The CDR3 nucleotides are TGTGCCAGCAGCTTAGAGGTAGAGACCCAGTACTTC. Its translation is CASSLEVETQYF.

V and J are TRBV20-1 and TRBJ1-3, with D unclear. CDR3 length: 15 residues. Germline CDR1 is DFQATT and CDR2 is SNEGSKA (reference sequence). Trimming left V 3 bases short and J 0 bases short, with 12 bases between. In nucleotides, the CDR3 is TGCAGTGCTAGCTCGGACGGAAGCTCTGGAAACACCATATATTTT. This sequence encodes CSASSDGSSGNTIYF.